These T cell receptor beta chains were read from a single sample in a study of T-cell reconstitution after alpha-beta-depleted transplantation in children. TCRdb processed the PCR reads anew with MiXCR; each CDR3 protein has one entry. This sample has some 100,000 distinct CDR3 sequences; 20% to 30% occur once, and the top ten carry 20% to 25%. Sequencing used PBMCs, obtained before TCRalphabeta/CD19-depleted stem cell transplant. These TCRs come from a boy under 10 years old with acute lymphoblastic leukemia, due to receive a stem cell transplant. The CDR3 runs from the conserved cysteine through the conserved F or W. A D gene is named only where the DNA matches it firmly. The size of a clone is reported for some rows only, either as once, few or many, or as a class for expanded clones.

>TRBD2|TRBV5-1|TRBJ2-1|few
TGCGCCAGCAGCCCGTACCCCTCGACTAGCGGATCCTACAATGAGCAGTTCTTC
CASSPYPSTSGSYNEQFF
>.|TRBV11-2|TRBJ1-1|few
TGTGCCAGCAGCCAGCCGGTGAACACTGAAGCTTTCTTT
CASSQPVNTEAFF
>.|TRBV27|TRBJ2-1|.
TGTGCCAGCAGTCCCAAGAGTTACAATGAGCAGTTCTTC
CASSPKSYNEQFF
>.|TRBV20-1|TRBJ2-7|many
TGCAGTGCTAGGGACTACTACGAGCAGTACTTC
CSARDYYEQYF
>.|TRBV4-2|TRBJ2-3|.
TGTGCCAGCAGCCAAGATCCCCCGTACGAAGGCTTTTCTAGCACAGATACGCAGTATTTT
CASSQDPPYEGFSSTDTQYF
>.|TRBV7-9|TRBJ1-5|.
TGTGCCAGCAGCTTAACTACCTATCAGCCCCAGCATTTT
CASSLTTYQPQHF
>.|TRBV6-5|TRBJ1-2|.
TGTGCCAGCAGTTATGTCCAGGGAAGGGGCTACACCTTC
CASSYVQGRGYTF
>.|TRBV10-3|TRBJ2-5|many
TGTGCCATCAGTGACCAAGGGGAGACCCAGTACTTC
CAISDQGETQYF
>.|TRBV9|TRBJ1-5|few
TGTGCCAGCAGCGTTGGGACCTTCAATCAGCCCCAGCATTTT
CASSVGTFNQPQHF
>.|TRBV29-1|TRBJ2-5|.
TGCAGCGTTGCTGCAGGACAAGAGACCCAGTACTTC
CSVAAGQETQYF
>.|TRBV29-1|TRBJ2-1|few
TGCAGCGTTGAAGATCTCCTCTACAATGAGCAGTTCTTC
CSVEDLLYNEQFF
>.|TRBV7-2|TRBJ2-4|once
TGTGCCAGCAGCTTTATCTCCCAGCGAGGCAAAAACATTCAGTACTTC
CASSFISQRGKNIQYF
>.|TRBV6-1|TRBJ2-3|.
TGTGCCAGCAGGAGACAGATAGGAGATACGCAGTATTTT
CASRRQIGDTQYF
>.|TRBV6-2/TRBV6-3|TRBJ2-2|few
TGTGCCAGCAGTGCCCTCGGGGCCGGGGAGCTGTTTTTT
CASSALGAGELFF
>.|TRBV15|TRBJ2-1|many
TGTGCCACCAGCAGTTTCGGCAGACCGGCCTACAATGAGCAGTTCTTC
CATSSFGRPAYNEQFF
>.|TRBV5-1|TRBJ1-1|few
TGCGCCAGCAGCTACGGGGGGGGTTCGAGTAGTGAAGCTTTCTTT
CASSYGGGSSSEAFF
>TRBD2|TRBV20-1|TRBJ2-3|.
TGCAGTGCTAGAGGGTTGGCGGGAGGCACAGATACGCAGTATTTT
CSARGLAGGTDTQYF
>TRBD1|TRBV28|TRBJ2-7|.
TGTGCCAGCAGTTTAGCAGGGGGTGTAGGCGAGCAGTACTTC
CASSLAGGVGEQYF
>.|TRBV5-1|TRBJ2-2|few
TGCGCCAGCAGCCTCCATACCGGGACGACGAACACCGGGGAGCTGTTTTTT
CASSLHTGTTNTGELFF
>.|TRBV18|TRBJ1-5|.
TGTGCCAGCTCACCGACCGCCCAGGTTAATCAGCCCCAGCATTTT
CASSPTAQVNQPQHF
>.|TRBV29-1|TRBJ2-2|once
TGCAGCGTGGGACGACTGAACACCGGGGATCTGTTTTTT
CSVGRLNTGDLFF
>.|TRBV28|TRBJ1-5|few
TGTGCCAGCAGTCCCCTGGAGGATCAGCCCCAGCATTTT
CASSPLEDQPQHF
>.|TRBV19|TRBJ2-3|few
TGTGCCAGTAGTCCAGGGGACGGTTACACAGATACGCAGTATTTT
CASSPGDGYTDTQYF
>TRBD2|TRBV27|TRBJ2-7|.
TGTGCCAGCAAGAGAGCGGGGGTAGGCGAGCAGTACTTC
CASKRAGVGEQYF
>TRBD2|TRBV12-3/TRBV12-4|TRBJ2-2|.
TGTGCCAGCACTCCGAGCGGGAGCTCCGGGGAGCTGTTTTTT
CASTPSGSSGELFF
>.|TRBV7-9|TRBJ2-1|few
TGTGCCAGCGTAATTGGAAATAGGGATGAGCAGTTCTTC
CASVIGNRDEQFF
>TRBD2|TRBV9|TRBJ2-5|many
TGTGCCAGCAGCCCAAGACTTTCGACTAGCGGAAAAGAGACCCAGTACTTC
CASSPRLSTSGKETQYF
>.|TRBV2|TRBJ2-7|few
TGTGCCAGCAGCTTCAAGCTCTACGAGCAGTACTTC
CASSFKLYEQYF
>.|TRBV5-1|TRBJ2-5|few
TGCGCCAGCGATTGGGGGCAGCAAGAGACCCAGTACTTC
CASDWGQQETQYF
>TRBD1|TRBV11-3|TRBJ2-2|few
TGTGCCAGCAGCTTAGGGGGACAGGGGAACACCGGGGAGCTGTTTTTT
CASSLGGQGNTGELFF
>.|TRBV20-1|TRBJ2-1|few
TGCAGTGCTAATCCGGGGCCGGGATTATCCTACAATGAGCAGTTCTTC
CSANPGPGLSYNEQFF
>TRBD2|TRBV28|TRBJ2-3|.
TGTGCCAGCAGTTTAAGTGGCACTAGCGGAGGGTACGATACGCAGTATTTT
CASSLSGTSGGYDTQYF
>.|TRBV5-1|TRBJ1-5|few
TGCGCCAGCAGCTTGGCCAGCGGGGGCTCTCAGCCCCAGCATTTT
CASSLASGGSQPQHF
>.|TRBV29-1|TRBJ1-1|.
TGCAGCGTTGAGCGGAAGAACACTGAAGCTTTCTTT
CSVERKNTEAFF
>.|TRBV5-1|TRBJ2-5|few
TGCGCCAGCAGCTTGGGGATTGGGTACCAAGAGACCCAGTACTTC
CASSLGIGYQETQYF
>.|TRBV6-2/TRBV6-3|TRBJ2-7|.
TGTGCCAGCACTCAAGGAAAGGCTTCCCACTACGAGCAGTACTTC
CASTQGKASHYEQYF
>TRBD1|TRBV28|TRBJ1-5|few
TGTGCCAGCAGTCGCCATTCCGGACAGGGTGGGCAGCCCCAGCATTTT
CASSRHSGQGGQPQHF
>.|TRBV7-9|TRBJ2-3|few
TGTGCCAGCAGCTTAGTATCCGGGAGTTGGACAGATACGCAGTATTTT
CASSLVSGSWTDTQYF
>.|TRBV4-2|TRBJ2-1|many
TGTGCCAGCAGCCAAGAACCCGCGGTGGACAATGAGCAGTTCTTC
CASSQEPAVDNEQFF
>.|TRBV20-1|TRBJ2-7|few
TGCAGTGCACGGAGTAAGTACGAGCAGTACTTC
CSARSKYEQYF
>TRBD2|TRBV5-1|TRBJ2-5|few
TGCGCCAGCAGCTTGGCCCCTAGCGGCCAAGAGACCCAGTACTTC
CASSLAPSGQETQYF
>TRBD1|TRBV6-1|TRBJ2-1|.
TGTGCCATCCGACAGGGCAATGAGCAGTTCTTC
CAIRQGNEQFF
>.|TRBV20-1|TRBJ2-2|.
TGCAGTGCTAGAGATGCGGGCGGGGAGCTGTTTTTT
CSARDAGGELFF